This T cell receptor beta chain derives from a study of T cells in Graves' hyperthyroidism and ophthalmopathy. Amplification yielded TCR beta CDR3 regions, with RNA transcripts as the source. Primed by the HTBI set, a first-round RT-PCR was run on the TCR CDR3. TCRdb re-analysed the multiplex PCR reads in MiXCR, keeping a single row per CDR3 protein. The sample lists a few hundred thousand distinct CDR3 sequences, 17% occurring once. Germline trimming cut 8 bases from V and 4 bases from J; bases unmatched to any gene: 0. Germline-derived CDR1 and CDR2 are GTSNPN and SVGIG (reference sequence). The CDR3 runs to 11 residues. This clonotype has at least ten counts.

V usage is TRBV30 and J usage is TRBJ2-1; 9 bases map to TRBD1. The sequence derives from a woman aged 18-35 years with Graves' ophthalmopathy. Sequencing was done on a sample of blood. This chain's CDR3 is CAGTGYNEQFF. The CDR3 DNA follows: TGTGCCGGGACAGGGTACAATGAGCAGTTCTTC.